A single sample is the source of the 2 T cell receptor beta chains below, sequenced in a study of cytomegalovirus exposure and HLA in healthy donors. Vbeta (60) and Jbeta (13) primers were used in the PCR. Libraries were prepared by immunoSEQ multiplex PCR; TCRdb keeps only in-frame clonotypes and omits some of them. The data contain under 200,000 clones, 60% to 85% of them singletons. Sequencing was carried out using PBMCs. The origin of the receptors is a woman aged 35 to 49 in good health and CMV-seropositive.

J is TRBJ1-1 and V is TRBV4-1; D call uncertain. V gave up 4 bases and J gave up 5 bases, with 14 bases separating them. The CDR3 spans 14 residues. Looked up from germline, CDR1 is MGHRA and CDR2 is YSYEKL. CDR3 nucleotides: TGCGCCAGCAGCCCTGGAGGTAGCATGACTGAAGCTTTCTTT. As protein: CASSPGGSMTEAFF.

The J gene is TRBJ1-2, the V gene TRBV27; possible D gene TRBD1, 6 bases. The CDR3 is 15 amino acids. Trimming took 7 bases from V and 3 from J, leaving 18 bases between them. Looked up from germline, CDR1 is MNHEY and CDR2 is SMNVEV (reference sequence). CDR3 amino acids: CASNKGGGRHYGYTF. The CDR3 nucleotides read TGTGCCAGCAATAAAGGGGGGGGCCGCCACTATGGCTACACCTTC.